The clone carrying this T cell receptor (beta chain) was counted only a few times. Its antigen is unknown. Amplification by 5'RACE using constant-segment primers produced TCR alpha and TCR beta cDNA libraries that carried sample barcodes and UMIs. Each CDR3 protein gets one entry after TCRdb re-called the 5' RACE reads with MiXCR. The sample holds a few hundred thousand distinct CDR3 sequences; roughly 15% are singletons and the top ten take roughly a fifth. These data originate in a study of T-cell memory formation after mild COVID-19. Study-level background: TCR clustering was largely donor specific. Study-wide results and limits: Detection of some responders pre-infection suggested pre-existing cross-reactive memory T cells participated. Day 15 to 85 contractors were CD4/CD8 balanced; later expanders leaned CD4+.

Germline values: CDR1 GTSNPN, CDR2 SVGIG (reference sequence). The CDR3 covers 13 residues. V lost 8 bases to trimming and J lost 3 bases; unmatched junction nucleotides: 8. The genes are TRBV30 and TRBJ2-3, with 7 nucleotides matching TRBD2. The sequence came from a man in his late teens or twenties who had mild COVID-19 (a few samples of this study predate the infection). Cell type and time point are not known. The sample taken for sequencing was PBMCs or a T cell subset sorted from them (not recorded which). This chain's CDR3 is CAGSRLATDTQYF. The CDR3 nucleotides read TGTGCCGGATCCAGACTAGCTACAGATACGCAGTATTTT.